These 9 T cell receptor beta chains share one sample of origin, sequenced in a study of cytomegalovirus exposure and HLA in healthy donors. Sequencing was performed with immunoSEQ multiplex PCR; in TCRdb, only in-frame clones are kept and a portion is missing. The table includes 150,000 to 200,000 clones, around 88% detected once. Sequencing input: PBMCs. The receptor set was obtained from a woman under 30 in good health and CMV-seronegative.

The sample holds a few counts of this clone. The CDR3 sequence is CASSPGTGTEQYF. CDR3 DNA sequence: TGTGCCAGCTCACCTGGGACAGGCACCGAGCAGTACTTC. This chain links TRBV18 with TRBJ2-7; TRBD1 agrees at 8 bases. V trimming: 3 bases; J trimming: 6 bases; junction bases outside the gene matches: 4. CDR1 and CDR2 from the germline V gene are KGHSH and LQKENI. The CDR3 is made up of 13 amino acids.

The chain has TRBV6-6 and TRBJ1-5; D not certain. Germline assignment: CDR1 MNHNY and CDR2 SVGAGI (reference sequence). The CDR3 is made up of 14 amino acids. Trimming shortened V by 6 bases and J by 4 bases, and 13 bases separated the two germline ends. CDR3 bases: TGTGCCAGCAGCTCCGGACGGGATAATCAGCCCCAGCATTTT. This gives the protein CASSSGRDNQPQHF.

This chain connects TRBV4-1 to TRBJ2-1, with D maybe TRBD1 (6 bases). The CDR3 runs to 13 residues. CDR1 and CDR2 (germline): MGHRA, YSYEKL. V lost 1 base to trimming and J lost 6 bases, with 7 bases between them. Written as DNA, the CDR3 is TGCGCCAGCAGCCAAGTGGACAGCAATGAGCAGTTCTTC. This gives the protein CASSQVDSNEQFF.

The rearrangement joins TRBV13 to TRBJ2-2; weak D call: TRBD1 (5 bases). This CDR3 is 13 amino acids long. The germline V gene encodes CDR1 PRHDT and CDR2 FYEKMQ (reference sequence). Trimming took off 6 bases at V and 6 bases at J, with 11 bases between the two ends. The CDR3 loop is CASSSTGPGELFF. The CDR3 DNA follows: TGTGCCAGCAGTTCCACAGGCCCCGGGGAGCTGTTTTTT.

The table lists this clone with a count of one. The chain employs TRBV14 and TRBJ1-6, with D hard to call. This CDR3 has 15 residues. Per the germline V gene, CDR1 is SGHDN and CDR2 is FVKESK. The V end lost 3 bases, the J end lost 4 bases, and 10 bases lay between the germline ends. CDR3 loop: CASSHERRYNSPLHF. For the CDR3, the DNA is TGTGCCAGCAGCCACGAGCGCCGATATAATTCACCCCTCCACTTT. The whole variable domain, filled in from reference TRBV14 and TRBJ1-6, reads EAGVTQFPSHSVIEKGQTVTLRCDPISGHDNLYWYRRVMGKEIKFLLHFVKESKQDESGMPNNRFLAERTGGTYSTLKVQPAELEDSGVYFCASSHERRYNSPLHFGNGTRLTVT.

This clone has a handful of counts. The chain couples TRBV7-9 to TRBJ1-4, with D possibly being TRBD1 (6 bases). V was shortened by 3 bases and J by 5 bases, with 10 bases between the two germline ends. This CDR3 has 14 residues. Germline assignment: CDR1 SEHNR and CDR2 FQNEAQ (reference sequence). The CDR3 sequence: CASSFNQGNEKLFF. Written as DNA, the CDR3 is TGTGCCAGCAGCTTTAACCAGGGGAATGAAAAACTGTTTTTT.

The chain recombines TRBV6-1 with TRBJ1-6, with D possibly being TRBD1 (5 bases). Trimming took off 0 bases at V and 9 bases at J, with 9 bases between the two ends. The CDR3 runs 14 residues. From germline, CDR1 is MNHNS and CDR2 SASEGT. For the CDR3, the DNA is TGTGCCAGCAGTGAAGCGGGGGGGGGTTCACCCCTCCACTTT. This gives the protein CASSEAGGGSPLHF.

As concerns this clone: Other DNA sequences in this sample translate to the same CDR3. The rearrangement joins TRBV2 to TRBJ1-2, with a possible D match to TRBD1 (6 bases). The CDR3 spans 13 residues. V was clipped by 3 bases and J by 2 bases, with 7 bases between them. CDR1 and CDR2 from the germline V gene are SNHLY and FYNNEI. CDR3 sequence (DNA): TGTGCCAGCAGTGAGCAGGGGAACTATGGCTACACCTTC. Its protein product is CASSEQGNYGYTF.

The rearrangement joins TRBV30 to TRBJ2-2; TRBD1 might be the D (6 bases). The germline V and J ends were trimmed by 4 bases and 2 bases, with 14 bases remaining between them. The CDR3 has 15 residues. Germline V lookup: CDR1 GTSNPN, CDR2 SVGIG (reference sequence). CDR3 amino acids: CAWTYPDSNTGELFF. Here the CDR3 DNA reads TGTGCCTGGACCTACCCGGACAGTAACACCGGGGAGCTGTTTTTT.